This TCR beta chain was sequenced during a study of T cells after yellow fever vaccination. Background on the study: SMART-Seq v4 Ultra Low Input handled preparation of low-cell-number fractions.

TCR cDNA was made by 5'RACE template switching, adding a universal primer site and UMIs. Each CDR3 protein gets one entry after TCRdb re-called the 5' RACE reads with MiXCR. This sample has 450,000 to 650,000 distinct CDR3 sequences; roughly 22% occur once, and the top ten carry approximately 15%. Study-wide results and limits: Once the booster was given, most primary-vaccination clones reappeared, at 95% to 97% for CD4 and 88% for CD8.

This clonotype turned up a few times. Its antigen is as yet unknown. Germline CDR1 is SGDLS and CDR2 is YYNGEE. The CDR3 is 16 amino acids. The V and J ends lost 3 bases and 0 bases respectively, with 13 bases between them. The sequencing here drew on PBMCs, taken around 3 weeks after the first yellow fever vaccination. This chain joins TRBV9 and TRBJ2-1; D might be TRBD2 (6 bases). The TCR comes from a man in his late teens or twenties who received the YFV17D yellow fever vaccine. The CDR3 sequence: CASSGTGGSSYNEQFF. In DNA, the CDR3 is TGTGCCAGCAGCGGCACCGGGGGTTCCTCCTACAATGAGCAGTTCTTC.